This T cell receptor (beta chain) was observed in a study of T cell clusters in autoimmune cytopenias. Whole-study results and caveats: TRB repertoire shifts in secondary cytopenia and chronic lymphocytic leukemia mostly reflected lymphoma, not autoimmunity. The cluster-lack signature was not seen for secondary cytopenia versus chronic lymphocytic leukemia.

TRB amplification used approximately 0.25 ug of peripheral blood genomic DNA. Germline CDR1 and CDR2: MNHEY and SMNVEV (reference sequence). CDR3 length: 15 residues. Comment on this clonotype: Its antigen is unknown.

TRB rearrangements were amplified by touch-down multiplex PCR with mixed TRB-A/B primers. Reprocessing the multiplex PCR reads, TCRdb reports a single entry for every CDR3 protein and omits DNA. The sample shows under 9,000 distinct CDR3 sequences, and about 30% sits with its ten largest clones. Separately, the same data were catalogued under a study of T cell repertoires in aging, cancer and after chemotherapy. That source adds: About 8.8 million TCR reads made up the full dataset. Median generation probability rose over the chemotherapy interval in each cancer cohort, suggesting rebound thymic output.

The sequence was collected from a human donor in good health. The sample was peripheral blood. The genes are TRBV27 and TRBJ2-1; the D call from TCRdb, TRBD2, cannot be confirmed without DNA. The CDR3: CASSFSLAGVNEQFF.